This T cell receptor (beta chain) was profiled in a study of blood T cells in healthy people across ages. The study's findings and limits: Unknown CMV status may confound age-related changes in expanded clones. A roughly linear fall in TCR beta diversity per million T cells was seen with increasing age.

PCR was performed a second time for about 7 to 11 cycles using a sample-barcoded 5' primer and a J-beta primer mix. CDR3-containing paired-end reads numbering at least 2.5 million came from each sample. A single record per CDR3 protein comes from TCRdb applying MiXCR to the 5' RACE reads. The sample consists of about 570,000 distinct CDR3 sequences, roughly 28% of them appearing once. In each sample, at least 6.5 million PBMCs were isolated. Concerning this clonotype itself: Its specificity is unknown.

Unmatched junction bases numbered 7, after V lost 4 bases and J lost 7 bases. Germline CDR1 and CDR2: KGHDR and SFDVKD. CDR3 length equals 15 residues. The receptor was derived from a woman between 70 and 85 years old in good health. The gene calls are TRBV24-1 and TRBJ2-2; 8 positions match TRBD2. Sequenced input: blood. The CDR3 here is CATSEPGLGVGELFF. CDR3 DNA sequence: TGTGCCACCAGTGAACCGGGACTAGGTGTCGGGGAGCTGTTTTTT.